Sequencing of this T cell receptor (beta chain) was carried out in a study of brain metastases from non-small cell lung cancer. General observations from the study: T-cell clones appeared expanded in approximately 58% of brain metastases relative to matched primary tumors. Compared with primary tumors, brain metastases showed less T-cell infiltration.

With regard to this clone: Antigen unknown.

The CDR3 has 14 amino acids. Germline-derived CDR1 and CDR2 are SGHVS and FQNEAQ. The V gene end was trimmed by 2 bases and the J gene end by 12 bases; junction bases not matched to a gene: 9. Libraries were prepared by immunoSEQ multiplex PCR; TCRdb keeps only in-frame clonotypes and omits some of them. Of about 450 clones listed, around 84% are singletons. The sequence was obtained from a donor older than 35 with non-small cell lung cancer. V and J are TRBV7-8 and TRBJ1-2; TRBD1 matches 10 bases. The source material was tissue from a brain metastasis. CDR3: CASSLRDRGSTDTF. The DNA of the CDR3 is TGTGCCAGCAGCTTAAGGGACAGGGGCTCGACGGACACCTTC. The full variable domain, its missing parts supplied by reference TRBV7-8 and TRBJ1-2, is GAGVSQSPRYKVAKRGQDVALRCDPISGHVSLFWYQQALGQGPEFLTYFQNEAQLDKSGLPSDRFFAERPEGSVSTLKIQRTQQEDSAVYLCASSLRDRGSTDTFGSGTRLTVV.